This TCR beta chain derives from a study of blood T cell repertoires in COVID-19. The method was immunoSEQ multiplex PCR; TCRdb's version includes in-frame clones alone and lacks a portion of them. The table includes over 150,000 clones, roughly nine tenths detected once. CDR3 size: 17 residues. J lost 5 bases, V lost 2 bases, and 14 bases had no gene match. Looked up from germline, CDR1 is KGHSH and CDR2 is LQKENI. The chain couples TRBV18 to TRBJ2-5, with 7 positions matching TRBD1. The receptor comes from a man aged 45-60 years with acute or convalescent COVID-19. Sequenced material: peripheral blood. The CDR3 loop reads CASSPEEGKGARETQYF. CDR3 coding DNA: TGTGCCAGCTCACCAGAAGAAGGGAAGGGGGCGCGGGAGACCCAGTACTTC.